This T cell receptor (beta chain) derives from a study of T cells in Graves' hyperthyroidism and ophthalmopathy. Losses at the gene ends were 4 bases for V and 2 bases for J; bases not matched to a gene: 6. Germline V gene lookup returns CDR1 SGHRS and CDR2 YFSETQ. The length of the CDR3 is 14 residues. Study results and caveats: Researchers found most expanded thyroid clonotypes above 0.001 in blood as well.

RNA transcripts gave rise to amplified TCR beta CDR3 regions. The HTBI primer set was used in a first-round RT-PCR of the TCR CDR3. TCRdb used MiXCR to reprocess the multiplex PCR reads, holding one entry per CDR3 protein. The data show a few hundred thousand distinct CDR3 sequences, about an eighth seen once. A patient was excluded if there was uncontrolled infection, other autoimmune disease, pregnancy or lactation. This clonotype was observed a few times. Its cognate antigen is unknown. The sequenced sample consisted of blood. The V gene is TRBV5-1, the J gene TRBJ2-7; 7 bases are a match to TRBD1. This clonotype was sampled from a young woman with Graves' hyperthyroidism. This CDR3 is CASSVGTATYEQYF. Written as DNA, the CDR3 is TGCGCCAGCAGCGTGGGGACAGCTACCTACGAGCAGTACTTC.